This TCR beta chain derives from a study of blood T cell repertoires in COVID-19. As for the study in general: Some COVID-19 samples were acute and others convalescent; all came from the United States, Italy and Spain. Nucleic acid was either cDNA or gDNA, and it came from T cells, B-cell-depleted T cells, or PBMCs.

V lost 4 bases, J lost 4 bases, and 12 bases lay in between. CDR3 length: 13 residues. In germline, CDR1 is SGHNT, CDR2 YYREEE (reference sequence). This clone was detected a few times. Per the original methods: How many nucleated cells were present was estimated from reference gene primer amplification. Only in-frame clones appear in the TCRdb table, and some are missing; sequencing was by immunoSEQ multiplex PCR. The DNA was the basis for D and trimming; V, J and clone size are from that table. Among 90,000 to 140,000 clones listed, around 74% were seen once. This TCR was sampled from a woman in her 70s with acute or convalescent COVID-19. The sample was peripheral blood. The chain uses TRBV5-4 and TRBJ2-7; TRBD1 might be the D (6 bases). CDR3 protein: CASSAQGLYEQYF. The CDR3 coding sequence is TGTGCCAGCAGCGCTCAGGGGTTATACGAGCAGTACTTC.